The 4 T cell receptor beta chains listed next were all sequenced from one sample in a study of breast tumors, draining lymph nodes, adjacent tissues. Axillary draining lymph nodes of breast cancer patients supplied the node samples. TCRdb reanalysed the multiplex PCR reads using MiXCR and keeps one entry per CDR3 protein. This sample has about 230,000 distinct CDR3 sequences, with about 32% found just once. Material for sequencing was axillary lymph node tissue. These receptors originate from a female donor with breast cancer. Some clones in this sample may be carry-over from other donors' samples.

This clonotype was seen many times. The chain is built from TRBV5-1 and TRBJ1-2; 9 bases agree with TRBD1. This CDR3 contains 16 residues. CDR1 is SGHRS and CDR2 is YFSETQ in the germline V gene. J was trimmed by 3 bases and V by 4 bases; bases with no gene match: 10. For the CDR3, the DNA is TGCGCCAGCAGCGCGGGACAGGGAAAAAGCTACTATGGCTACACCTTC. Translating it yields CASSAGQGKSYYGYTF.

Worth noting for this clonotype: An end of the junction does not agree with germline; a read error may underlie this. This chain uses TRBV6-5 with TRBJ1-2; 7 bases map to TRBD1. This CDR3 spans 13 amino acids. Germline assignment: CDR1 MNHEY and CDR2 SVGAGI. The DNA for the CDR3 is TGTGCCAACAGTTACGGGACAGAGGATGGCTACACCTTC. This sequence encodes CANSYGTEDGYTF.

With regard to this clonotype: A much larger clone lies one base from this, so it may be a read error. The V and J genes are TRBV5-1 and TRBJ2-1; D remains unclear. CDR3 length equals 12 residues. The germline V gene encodes CDR1 SGHRS and CDR2 YFSETQ. The CDR3 nucleotides read TGCGCCGGCAGCTTGGAGCCGTATGAGCAGTTCTTC. Translating gives CAGSLEPYEQFF.

The table lists this clonotype with a count of one. This sequence joins TRBV29-1 and TRBJ2-1; TRBD2 aligns across 7 bases. The germline gives CDR1 SQVTM, CDR2 ANQGSEA. Trimming at V came to 8 bases and at J to 5 bases, leaving 15 bases not matched to a gene. The CDR3 loop spans 15 amino acids. The CDR3 sequence is CSTKLATIPNNEQFF. CDR3 sequence (DNA): TGCAGCACCAAACTAGCGACCATTCCTAACAATGAGCAGTTCTTC.